The T cell receptor (beta chain) described here comes from a study of blood T cell repertoires in COVID-19. Germline CDR1 is SGHDT and CDR2 is YYEEEE. The V end was cut by 4 bases, the J end by 7 bases, with 19 bases between. The CDR3 consists of 15 residues. Sequenced by immunoSEQ multiplex PCR; TCRdb stores in-frame clones only, minus some. Among tens of thousands of clones listed, more than 75% were seen once. Material: peripheral blood. This receptor was taken from a human donor in a cohort sampled during active COVID-19. The chain employs TRBV5-6 and TRBJ2-3, with a weak D call TRBD1 (7 bases). CDR3 region: CASSRSSTGRHTQYF. In DNA, the CDR3 is TGTGCCAGCAGCAGAAGTTCGACAGGGAGGCATACGCAGTATTTT.